A single sample is the source of the 29 T cell receptor beta chains below, sequenced in a study of control samples from healthy donors and cancer patients (TCRdb year 2020). Libraries were built with the immunoSEQ multiplex PCR assay. In TCRdb, the immuneACCESS table is reduced to in-frame sequences with V and J assigned. These tables do not hold every clone; where another copy was compared, an unresolved V gene accounts for under half, and the others remain unexplained. Across this sample there are 160,000 or so clones, with roughly 92% seen only once. The ten largest clones capture 0.68% of the sample. Sequencing input: blood. Receptors were obtained from a woman younger than 45 in good health.

The chain recombines TRBV6-5 with TRBJ2-7; 8 positions agree with TRBD2. The CDR3 is 15 residues long. Germline loops: CDR1 MNHEY, CDR2 SVGAGI. Trimming removed 5 bases from V and 5 bases from J; junction bases left unmatched: 11. The CDR3 spells CASSNGLAEVHEQYF. The CDR3 DNA reads TGTGCCAGCAGTAATGGACTAGCAGAAGTACACGAGCAGTACTTC.

This chain's CDR3 is CASSQAWTSQQYF. DNA of the CDR3: TGTGCCAGCAGCCAAGCCTGGACCAGCCAGCAATACTTC. The rearrangement joins TRBV14 to TRBJ2-5, with D unclear. From germline, CDR1 is SGHDN and CDR2 FVKESK. This CDR3 region has 13 residues. Between the trimmed V and J ends, which lost 1 base and 14 bases, there was a span of 17 bases.

V is TRBV11-2 and J is TRBJ2-1; 9 bases fit TRBD2. The trim removed 4 bases at V and 5 bases at J, leaving 6 bases unmatched. This CDR3 spans 15 amino acids. Germline V gene sequence: CDR1 SGHAT, CDR2 FQNNGV. In nucleotides, the CDR3 is TGTGCCAGCAGCTCGGCTAGCGGGGCAAACAATGAGCAGTTCTTC. Encoded protein: CASSSASGANNEQFF.

This clone was recorded only once. The V gene is TRBV11-2, the J gene TRBJ1-2; 7 bases fit TRBD1. CDR3 length: 16 residues. V lost 5 bases and J lost 2; bases outside the gene matches: 11. Germline V gene lookup returns CDR1 SGHAT and CDR2 FQNNGV. In DNA, the CDR3 is TGTGCCAGCAGCCCCATCCGCGACAGGGTCAACTATGGCTACACCTTC. Protein sequence: CASSPIRDRVNYGYTF.

The rearrangement links TRBV27 to TRBJ2-2, with D unclear. The V gene's germline CDR1 is MNHEY and CDR2 SMNVEV (reference sequence). The CDR3 contains 16 residues. V lost 5 bases and J lost 5, with 18 bases in between. The CDR3 here is CASSLEIPRWTGELFF. DNA of the CDR3: TGTGCCAGCAGTCTAGAGATACCCCGATGGACCGGGGAGCTGTTTTTT.

The rearrangement links TRBV11-2 to TRBJ2-3, with a possible D match to TRBD1 (6 bases). Germline CDR1 SGHAT, CDR2 FQNNGV. V dropped 0 bases and J dropped 4 bases, with 17 bases sitting between them. CDR3 length equals 17 residues. This CDR3 reads CASSLETGRGRADTQYF. CDR3 nucleotide sequence: TGTGCCAGCAGCTTAGAAACCGGCAGGGGAAGGGCAGATACGCAGTATTTT.

About this clone itself: Other DNA sequences in the same sample also yield this CDR3. This sequence joins TRBV18 and TRBJ1-5; 10 nucleotides align to TRBD1. The CDR3 covers 14 residues. Germline CDR1 is KGHSH and CDR2 is LQKENI. Trimming at V came to 5 bases and at J to 2 bases, leaving 0 bases not matched to a gene. As DNA, the CDR3 is TGTGCCAGCTCAGGGACAGGGGGCAATCAGCCCCAGCATTTT. Translated, it gives CASSGTGGNQPQHF.

The chain combines TRBV28 with TRBJ2-5; no definite D call. Per the germline V gene, CDR1 is MDHEN and CDR2 is SYDVKM. The CDR3 runs to 13 residues. The V end was cut by 3 bases, the J end by 2 bases, with 7 bases between. CDR3 coding DNA: TGTGCCAGCAGTTTTTTGGGTCAAGAGACCCAGTACTTC. It encodes CASSFLGQETQYF.

V usage is TRBV12-5 and J usage is TRBJ2-1; tentative D call: TRBD2 (6 bases). The CDR3 sequence is 17 residues long. Germline CDR1 reads LGHNT; CDR2 reads FRNRAP. Between the trimmed V and J ends, which lost 4 bases and 0 bases, there was a span of 16 bases. The CDR3 nucleotides read TGTGCTAGTGGTTCCTCTTTTAGCGGATACTCCTACAATGAGCAGTTCTTC. Its translation is CASGSSFSGYSYNEQFF. Full variable domain (remainder filled in from reference TRBV12-5 and TRBJ2-1): DARVTQTPRHKVTEMGQEVTMRCQPILGHNTVFWYRQTMMQGLELLAYFRNRAPLDDSGMPKDRFSAEMPDATLATLKIQPSEPRDSAVYFCASGSSFSGYSYNEQFFGPGTRLTVL.

The V and J genes are TRBV10-2 and TRBJ2-7; perhaps TRBD2 as D (5 bases). CDR3 length: 13 amino acids. V was cut by 6 bases and J by 0 bases, with 9 bases left in between. CDR1 and CDR2 from the germline V gene are WSHSY and SAAADI. In DNA form, the CDR3 reads TGCGCCAGCAGACCGGGGTCCTCCTACGAGCAGTACTTC. It specifies CASRPGSSYEQYF.

This sequence joins TRBV13 and TRBJ1-2; 7 bases match TRBD1. This CDR3 spans 16 amino acids. The V and J ends lost 4 bases and 0 bases, in that order; junction bases with no gene match: 8. From germline, CDR1 is PRHDT and CDR2 FYEKMQ (reference sequence). This CDR3 is CASSSRQGTSNYGYTF. CDR3 nucleotide sequence: TGTGCCAGCAGCTCCCGACAGGGCACTTCTAACTATGGCTACACCTTC.

This clone showed up just once. The chain carries TRBV28 and TRBJ1-4; possible D gene TRBD1, 6 bases. Trimming left V 3 bases short and J 7 bases short, with 21 bases between. The germline V gene encodes CDR1 MDHEN and CDR2 SYDVKM. The CDR3 covers 17 residues. CDR3 in DNA: TGTGCCAGCAGTTTCGACAAGGGGGGGCGACGGCGTGAAAAACTGTTTTTT. Translation: CASSFDKGGRRREKLFF. The variable domain in full, with the rest retrieved from reference TRBV28 and TRBJ1-4, is DVKVTQSSRYLVKRTGEKVFLECVQDMDHENMFWYRQDPGLGLRLIYFSYDVKMKEKGDIPEGYSVSREKKERFSLILESASTNQTSMYLCASSFDKGGRRREKLFFGSGTQLSVL.

This clone was seen only once. The chain uses TRBV28 and TRBJ2-5; tentatively, D is TRBD2 (5 bases). Looked up from germline, CDR1 is MDHEN and CDR2 is SYDVKM. CDR3 length equals 15 residues. The V and J ends lost 2 bases and 2 bases respectively, with 12 bases between them. The CDR3, as DNA: TGTGCCAGCAGTTTAAGTACGGGAACACAAGAGACCCAGTACTTC. Translation gives CASSLSTGTQETQYF.

The V and J genes are TRBV27 and TRBJ1-5; 7 nucleotides line up with TRBD1. The germline gives CDR1 MNHEY, CDR2 SMNVEV (reference sequence). CDR3 length equals 15 residues. After removal of 4 bases from V and 1 base from J, the junction contained 4 bases not matched to a gene. CDR3 protein: CASSSLTGSNQPQHF. DNA for the CDR3: TGTGCCAGCAGTTCCCTGACAGGGAGCAATCAGCCCCAGCATTTT.

This chain links TRBV5-3 with TRBJ2-1; 9 nucleotides align to TRBD2. TRBV5-3 is an ORF; its function is uncertain. The CDR3 totals 22 residues. V lost 0 bases to trimming and J lost 4 bases; unmatched junction nucleotides: 23. CDR3 DNA sequence: TGTGCCAGAAGCTTGGTGATGGGGATGACTAGCGGCCATCTGAGGGGGTACAATGAGCAGTTCTTC. This encodes CARSLVMGMTSGHLRGYNEQFF.

This clone appeared a few times. This chain joins TRBV4-1 and TRBJ2-5, with D possibly matching TRBD2 (6 bases). This CDR3 spans 14 amino acids. The ends were cut back, 3 bases at V and 4 bases at J, with 12 bases in the middle. Germline CDR1 MGHRA, CDR2 YSYEKL. DNA of the CDR3: TGCGCCAGCAGCCAGGGGGGATCTCGAGAGACCCAGTACTTC. It specifies CASSQGGSRETQYF.

V gene TRBV5-1 combines with J gene TRBJ2-3, with D unclear. CDR1 and CDR2 from the germline V gene are SGHRS and YFSETQ. The CDR3 runs 14 residues. V shed 0 bases and J shed 3 bases, with 8 bases lying between them. CDR3 DNA sequence: TGCGCCAGCAGCTTGGGGGAAAGGACAGATACGCAGTATTTT. It translates to CASSLGERTDTQYF.

The chain joins TRBV6-1 to TRBJ2-2, with D possibly TRBD2 on 6 matching bases. The V and J ends lost 4 bases and 3 bases respectively, with 6 bases between them. This CDR3 has 13 residues. Germline V CDR1 and CDR2: MNHNS, SASEGT. The CDR3 loop is CASSVADTGELFF. As DNA, the CDR3 is TGTGCCAGCAGTGTAGCGGACACCGGGGAGCTGTTTTTT.

This clone showed up just once. The CDR3 region has the DNA TGTGCCAGCAGTGGGGGAGGTACCCATAGCAATCAGCCCCAGCATTTT. Translating it yields CASSGGGTHSNQPQHF. V and J are TRBV28 and TRBJ1-5; the D gene is possibly TRBD1 (5 bases). CDR3 length: 16 residues. Looked up from germline, CDR1 is MDHEN and CDR2 is SYDVKM. Between the trimmed V and J ends, which lost 5 bases and 0 bases, there was a span of 14 bases.

The J gene is TRBJ1-5, the V gene TRBV19; no clear D. Trimming left V 0 bases short and J 3 bases short, with 15 bases between. Germline loops: CDR1 LNHDA, CDR2 SQIVND (reference sequence). This CDR3 contains 17 residues. CDR3 in amino acids: CASSIDGWALTNQPQHF. The CDR3 region has the DNA TGTGCCAGTAGTATAGATGGTTGGGCCCTTACCAATCAGCCCCAGCATTTT.

This chain uses TRBV12-5 with TRBJ2-1; 9 bases agree with TRBD2. CDR3 length: 16 amino acids. CDR1 and CDR2 (germline): LGHNT, FRNRAP. With 0 bases clipped from V and 6 bases from J, the junction kept 6 bases outside the gene matches. CDR3 DNA: TGTGCTAGTGGTTTGGTATTAGCGGGGGATAGCAATGAGCAGTTCTTC. Protein product: CASGLVLAGDSNEQFF.

This rearrangement joins TRBV7-3 to TRBJ2-1; TRBD2 matches at 7 bases. Trimming removed 2 bases from V and 4 bases from J; junction bases left unmatched: 5. The CDR3 has 15 residues. The germline V gene encodes CDR1 SGHTA and CDR2 FQGTGA. This CDR3 is CASSLVGGAYNEQFF. CDR3 bases: TGTGCCAGCAGCTTAGTGGGAGGGGCGTACAATGAGCAGTTCTTC.

The count of this clone is one. The genes are TRBV10-1 and TRBJ2-3; 10 bases line up with TRBD2. The CDR3 contains 16 residues. CDR1 WNHNN and CDR2 SYGVQD come from the germline V gene (reference sequence). V dropped 4 bases and J dropped 0; count of bases not matched to a gene: 4. The CDR3 DNA reads TGCGCCAGCAGTGCACTAGCGGGGTTTAGCACAGATACGCAGTATTTT. Its protein is CASSALAGFSTDTQYF.

The V and J genes are TRBV5-1 and TRBJ2-5; 7 bases fit TRBD1. V shed 4 bases and J 5 bases; nucleotides not matched to a gene: 8. CDR3 length: 14 amino acids. Per the germline V gene, CDR1 is SGHRS and CDR2 is YFSETQ. CDR3 coding DNA: TGCGCCAGCAGCCCCCTGACAGGGCGGGAGACCCAGTACTTC. It yields the protein CASSPLTGRETQYF.

CDR3 DNA sequence: TGTGCCAGCAGCTTAGAAGGGGACGAGCAGTACTTC. Its translation: CASSLEGDEQYF. This chain connects TRBV13 to TRBJ2-7, with D perhaps TRBD1 (5 bases). The germline V gene has CDR1 PRHDT and CDR2 FYEKMQ (reference sequence). The V and J ends lost 1 base and 5 bases respectively, with 6 bases between them. The CDR3 spans 12 residues.

The sample holds one count of this clone. The chain joins TRBV9 to TRBJ1-5, with D uncertain. Germline values: CDR1 SGDLS, CDR2 YYNGEE. The CDR3 has 15 residues. The V end was cut by 1 base, the J end by 1 base, with 9 bases between. Here the CDR3 reads CASSVTGRSNQPQHF. CDR3 in DNA: TGTGCCAGCAGCGTAACCGGCAGGAGCAATCAGCCCCAGCATTTT.

This clone appeared a single time. This sequence joins TRBV5-6 and TRBJ2-1; 7 nucleotides line up with TRBD2. The CDR3 runs to 18 residues. J gave up 2 bases and V 2 bases, and 13 bases lay outside the gene matches. In germline, CDR1 is SGHDT, CDR2 YYEEEE. The CDR3, as DNA: TGTGCCAGCAGCTTTTCTAGCGGATTCCCAGACGCCTACAATGAGCAGTTCTTC. Its protein product is CASSFSSGFPDAYNEQFF.

The chain joins TRBV4-1 to TRBJ2-3; a weak D match, TRBD2 (5 bases). This CDR3 spans 17 amino acids. V lost 0 bases and J 2 bases, leaving 15 bases between the germline ends. Germline V gene lookup returns CDR1 MGHRA and CDR2 YSYEKL. The CDR3 bases are TGCGCCAGCAGCCAAGAACAGAATAGCGATCACACAGATACGCAGTATTTT. This sequence encodes CASSQEQNSDHTDTQYF.

The chain combines TRBV5-1 with TRBJ2-1; TRBD2 might be the D (6 bases). Germline V gene data show CDR1 as SGHRS and CDR2 as YFSETQ. The CDR3 is 15 residues long. V lost 0 bases, J lost 8 bases, and 15 bases lay in between. CDR3 in DNA: TGCGCCAGCAGCTTGGAGGGCGGGGCCAAGTATGAGCAGTTCTTC. The encoded protein is CASSLEGGAKYEQFF.